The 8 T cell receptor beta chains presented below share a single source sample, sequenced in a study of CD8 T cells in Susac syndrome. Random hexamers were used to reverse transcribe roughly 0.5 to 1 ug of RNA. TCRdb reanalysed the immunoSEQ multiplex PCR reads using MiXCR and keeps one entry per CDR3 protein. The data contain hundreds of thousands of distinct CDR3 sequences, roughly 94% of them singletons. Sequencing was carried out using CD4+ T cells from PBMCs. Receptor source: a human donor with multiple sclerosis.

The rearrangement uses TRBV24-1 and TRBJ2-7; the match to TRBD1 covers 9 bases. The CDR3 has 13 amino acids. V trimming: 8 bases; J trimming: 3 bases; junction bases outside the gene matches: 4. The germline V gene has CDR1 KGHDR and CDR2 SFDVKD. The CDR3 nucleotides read TGTGCCACCATAGGACAGGGGTTCTACGAGCAGTACGTC. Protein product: CATIGQGFYEQYV.

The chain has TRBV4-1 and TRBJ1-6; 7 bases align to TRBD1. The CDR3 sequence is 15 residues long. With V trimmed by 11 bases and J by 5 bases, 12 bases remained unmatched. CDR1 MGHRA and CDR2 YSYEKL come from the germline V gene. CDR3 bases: TGCGCCTCCCGACAGGGTTGGGGGGATAATTCACCCCTCCACTTT. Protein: CASRQGWGDNSPLHF.

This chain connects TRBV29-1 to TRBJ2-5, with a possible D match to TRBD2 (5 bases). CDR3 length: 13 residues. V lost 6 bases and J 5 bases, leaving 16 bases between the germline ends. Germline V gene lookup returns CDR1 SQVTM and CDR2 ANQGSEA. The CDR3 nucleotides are TGCAGCGTGAGTCAGCAGCGGCGCGAGACCCAGTACTTC. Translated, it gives CSVSQQRRETQYF.

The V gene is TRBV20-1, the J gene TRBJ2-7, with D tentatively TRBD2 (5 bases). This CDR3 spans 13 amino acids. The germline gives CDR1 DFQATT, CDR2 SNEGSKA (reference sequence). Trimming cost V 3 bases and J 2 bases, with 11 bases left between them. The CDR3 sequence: CSASHGRTYEQYF. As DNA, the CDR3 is TGCAGTGCTAGTCATGGGAGAACCTACGAGCAGTACTTC.

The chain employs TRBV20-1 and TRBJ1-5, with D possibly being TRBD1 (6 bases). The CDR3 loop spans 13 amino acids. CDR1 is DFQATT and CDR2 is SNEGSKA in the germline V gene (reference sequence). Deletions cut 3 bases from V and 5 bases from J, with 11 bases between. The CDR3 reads CSASGAGDQPQHF. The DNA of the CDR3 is TGCAGTGCTAGTGGGGCAGGGGATCAGCCCCAGCATTTT.

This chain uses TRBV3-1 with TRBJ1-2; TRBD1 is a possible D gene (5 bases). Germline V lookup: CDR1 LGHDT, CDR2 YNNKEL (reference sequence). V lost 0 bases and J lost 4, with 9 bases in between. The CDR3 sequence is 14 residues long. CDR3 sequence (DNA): TGTGCCAGCAGCCAAGATGTTGGGGGCTATGGCTACACCTTC. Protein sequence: CASSQDVGGYGYTF.

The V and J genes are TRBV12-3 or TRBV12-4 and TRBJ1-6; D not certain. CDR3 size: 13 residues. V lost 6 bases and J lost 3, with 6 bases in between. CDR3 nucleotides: TGTGCCAGCAGCAGAAGCTATAATTCACCCCTCCACTTT. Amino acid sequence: CASSRSYNSPLHF.

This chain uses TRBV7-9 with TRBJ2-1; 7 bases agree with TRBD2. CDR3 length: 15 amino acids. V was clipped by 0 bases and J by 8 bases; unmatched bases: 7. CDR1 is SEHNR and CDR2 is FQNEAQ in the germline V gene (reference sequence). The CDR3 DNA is TGTGCCAGCAGCTTAGCGCTGGCGGGGGTGGATGAGCAGTTCTTC. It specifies CASSLALAGVDEQFF.